These T cell receptor beta chains were read from a single sample in a study of cytomegalovirus exposure and HLA in healthy donors. Sequenced by immunoSEQ multiplex PCR; TCRdb stores in-frame clones only, minus some. The sample lists 110,000 or so clones, roughly 15% occurring once. Sample: PBMCs. The receptors derive from a female donor in good health and CMV-seronegative. Each CDR3 is given with its conserved first and last residue. The order of the fields is D gene, clone size, J gene, V gene, CDR3 DNA, CDR3 protein. D genes are given only for firm matches. Size is omitted from some rows. Given values are once, few, many or a class for expanded clones.

d_gene: NA
abundance: few
j_gene: TRBJ2-7
v_gene: TRBV2
CDR3nt: TGTGCCACCAGGGGGGCAGGGTCATCCCACGAGCAGTACTTC
CDR3aa: CATRGAGSSHEQYF

d_gene: NA
abundance: few
j_gene: TRBJ2-7
v_gene: TRBV28
CDR3nt: TGTGCCAGCAGTCCTACCGACAGGCTATTCTCCTACGAGCAGTACTTC
CDR3aa: CASSPTDRLFSYEQYF

d_gene: TRBD2
abundance: NA
j_gene: TRBJ2-3
v_gene: TRBV5-1
CDR3nt: TGCGCCAGCAGCCCATTAGCGGGTTCCGAAAGTAGCACAGATACGCAGTATTTT
CDR3aa: CASSPLAGSESSTDTQYF

d_gene: TRBD2
abundance: NA
j_gene: TRBJ2-7
v_gene: TRBV7-2
CDR3nt: TGTGCCAGCAGCTTAAGTAGTAGCGGGGTCTACGAGCAGTACTTC
CDR3aa: CASSLSSSGVYEQYF

d_gene: TRBD1
abundance: few
j_gene: TRBJ2-2
v_gene: TRBV5-1
CDR3nt: TGCGCCAGCAGCCGAGACAGGGTTGAGAACACCGGGGAGCTGTTTTTT
CDR3aa: CASSRDRVENTGELFF

d_gene: TRBD2
abundance: few
j_gene: TRBJ2-7
v_gene: TRBV2
CDR3nt: TGTGCCAGCCGCGGGGGGCCCTACGAGCAGTACTTC
CDR3aa: CASRGGPYEQYF

d_gene: TRBD1
abundance: few
j_gene: TRBJ1-2
v_gene: TRBV19
CDR3nt: TGTGCCAGTAGTACCTCGGACAGGGTGAACTATGGCTACACCTTC
CDR3aa: CASSTSDRVNYGYTF

d_gene: NA
abundance: NA
j_gene: TRBJ2-2
v_gene: TRBV11-3
CDR3nt: TGTGCCAGCAGCTTAGTGAGGGGGTCTAACACCGGGGAGCTGTTTTTT
CDR3aa: CASSLVRGSNTGELFF

d_gene: TRBD1
abundance: few
j_gene: TRBJ1-4
v_gene: TRBV7-2
CDR3nt: TGTGCCAGCAGCCCACAGGGGGGGAATGAAAAACTGTTTTTT
CDR3aa: CASSPQGGNEKLFF

d_gene: NA
abundance: NA
j_gene: TRBJ1-2
v_gene: TRBV10-2
CDR3nt: TGCGCCAGCAGTGAGTCGAAGGGGTCATCCTATGGCTACACCTTC
CDR3aa: CASSESKGSSYGYTF

d_gene: TRBD2
abundance: NA
j_gene: TRBJ2-1
v_gene: TRBV13
CDR3nt: TGTGCCAGCAGCCCCACTAGCGGGAGGGCCCCGTATGCCTACAATGAGCAGTTCTTC
CDR3aa: CASSPTSGRAPYAYNEQFF

d_gene: NA
abundance: few
j_gene: TRBJ1-4
v_gene: TRBV4-1
CDR3nt: TGCGCCAGCAGCCAATTGGGTAGGGAGAAACTGTTTTTT
CDR3aa: CASSQLGREKLFF

d_gene: TRBD1
abundance: NA
j_gene: TRBJ1-6
v_gene: TRBV5-1
CDR3nt: TGCGCCAGCAGCTTGGTGGACAGGGTGAATTCACCCCTCCACTTT
CDR3aa: CASSLVDRVNSPLHF

d_gene: TRBD1
abundance: few
j_gene: TRBJ1-1
v_gene: TRBV5-4
CDR3nt: TGTGCCAGCAGGCCGGGACAGGGAGGAACTGAAGCTTTCTTT
CDR3aa: CASRPGQGGTEAFF

d_gene: NA
abundance: NA
j_gene: TRBJ2-1
v_gene: TRBV7-2
CDR3nt: TGTGCCAGCAGCTTATACGGGTCCCCCAGTAACAATGAGCAGTTCTTC
CDR3aa: CASSLYGSPSNNEQFF

d_gene: NA
abundance: NA
j_gene: TRBJ1-1
v_gene: TRBV18
CDR3nt: TGTGCCAGCTCATTTCCAGGGTTTTCTGAAGCTTTCTTT
CDR3aa: CASSFPGFSEAFF

d_gene: TRBD1
abundance: NA
j_gene: TRBJ2-5
v_gene: TRBV9
CDR3nt: TGTGCCAGCAGCGTAGCCCCCATGACAGGGATCCAAGAGACCCAGTACTTC
CDR3aa: CASSVAPMTGIQETQYF

d_gene: TRBD1
abundance: NA
j_gene: TRBJ1-4
v_gene: TRBV30
CDR3nt: TGTGCCTGGAGGGCGACAGGGGATCAGGAAAAACTGTTTTTT
CDR3aa: CAWRATGDQEKLFF

d_gene: NA
abundance: NA
j_gene: TRBJ1-5
v_gene: TRBV7-8
CDR3nt: TGTGCCAGCAGCTGGGGGGGTCGGGTCTCAGGCAATCAGCCCCAGCATTTT
CDR3aa: CASSWGGRVSGNQPQHF

d_gene: TRBD1
abundance: few
j_gene: TRBJ2-1
v_gene: TRBV7-6
CDR3nt: TGTGCCAGCAGCATAACAGGGGGGACCTACAATGAGCAGTTCTTC
CDR3aa: CASSITGGTYNEQFF

d_gene: NA
abundance: NA
j_gene: TRBJ1-1
v_gene: TRBV10-3
CDR3nt: TGTGCCATCAGTGAAGGTCAGGGGAGCACTGAAGCTTTCTTT
CDR3aa: CAISEGQGSTEAFF

d_gene: NA
abundance: few
j_gene: TRBJ1-6
v_gene: TRBV5-1
CDR3nt: TGCGCCAGCAGCAGGGCGGACCGGGGTTCACCCCTCCACTTT
CDR3aa: CASSRADRGSPLHF

d_gene: TRBD2
abundance: NA
j_gene: TRBJ2-1
v_gene: TRBV19
CDR3nt: TGTGCCAGTAAATCTTCTAGCGGGAAGTACAATGAGCAGTTCTTC
CDR3aa: CASKSSSGKYNEQFF

d_gene: NA
abundance: NA
j_gene: TRBJ1-1
v_gene: TRBV7-8
CDR3nt: TGTGCCAGCAGCTACCGCCGGAGTGGCACTGAAGCTTTCTTT
CDR3aa: CASSYRRSGTEAFF

d_gene: TRBD1
abundance: NA
j_gene: TRBJ1-2
v_gene: TRBV6-1
CDR3nt: TGTGCCAGCAGTGAAGCCGGGACAGGGGTCTATGGCTACACCTTC
CDR3aa: CASSEAGTGVYGYTF

d_gene: TRBD2
abundance: few
j_gene: TRBJ2-5
v_gene: TRBV30
CDR3nt: TGTGCCTGGAGCCGTTTACGGGGATTAGCGGGAGTTCAGGAGACCCAGTACTTC
CDR3aa: CAWSRLRGLAGVQETQYF

d_gene: NA
abundance: once
j_gene: TRBJ2-3
v_gene: TRBV7-3
CDR3nt: TGTGCCAGCAGCATAACTAGCAATCCGACAGATACGCAGTATTTT
CDR3aa: CASSITSNPTDTQYF

d_gene: NA
abundance: NA
j_gene: TRBJ1-1
v_gene: TRBV9
CDR3nt: TGTGCCAGCAGTCCCGAACAGAATTTTCTGAACACTGAAGCTTTCTTT
CDR3aa: CASSPEQNFLNTEAFF

d_gene: NA
abundance: few
j_gene: TRBJ2-7
v_gene: TRBV19
CDR3nt: TGTGCCAGTAGTATAGCAGGGTCGGTCTACGAGCAGTACTTC
CDR3aa: CASSIAGSVYEQYF

d_gene: NA
abundance: NA
j_gene: TRBJ2-3
v_gene: TRBV25-1
CDR3nt: TGTGCCAGCAGTGAATCCCGACAGGTGGCCAAGCCAGATACGCAGTATTTT
CDR3aa: CASSESRQVAKPDTQYF

d_gene: NA
abundance: few
j_gene: TRBJ2-5
v_gene: TRBV6-5
CDR3nt: TGTGCCAGCAGTTACCACAGGGGGGGCCTTTCAGAGACCCAGTACTTC
CDR3aa: CASSYHRGGLSETQYF

d_gene: TRBD2
abundance: NA
j_gene: TRBJ2-7
v_gene: TRBV6-1
CDR3nt: TGTGCCAGCAGTGTACTAGCGGGAGGGTTCTCCTACGAGCAGTACTTC
CDR3aa: CASSVLAGGFSYEQYF

d_gene: TRBD1
abundance: NA
j_gene: TRBJ2-7
v_gene: TRBV7-7
CDR3nt: TGTGCTAGCTGCGTCTTGTCCGGACAGGGATGCGAGCAGTACTTC
CDR3aa: CASCVLSGQGCEQYF

d_gene: NA
abundance: few
j_gene: TRBJ2-3
v_gene: TRBV4-1
CDR3nt: TGCGCCAGCAGCCAAGTGGGAGCCCCGGGGAAAGGGACAGATACGCAGTATTTT
CDR3aa: CASSQVGAPGKGTDTQYF

d_gene: NA
abundance: few
j_gene: TRBJ2-5
v_gene: TRBV5-1
CDR3nt: TGCGCCAGCAAGAGGGGAGGCGAGACCCAGTACTTC
CDR3aa: CASKRGGETQYF

d_gene: TRBD2
abundance: NA
j_gene: TRBJ2-7
v_gene: TRBV30
CDR3nt: TGTGCCTACCTTAGACTAGCGGGAGGGTACGAGCAGTACTTC
CDR3aa: CAYLRLAGGYEQYF

d_gene: TRBD1
abundance: NA
j_gene: TRBJ2-7
v_gene: TRBV6-5
CDR3nt: TGTGCCAGCAGTTACTCATTCGGGACAGGGGCCTACGAGCAGTACTTC
CDR3aa: CASSYSFGTGAYEQYF

d_gene: TRBD1
abundance: few
j_gene: TRBJ1-5
v_gene: TRBV10-3
CDR3nt: TGTGCCATCAGTGAGACCGGGACAGAGCAAAAAAATAGCAATCAGCCCCAGCATTTT
CDR3aa: CAISETGTEQKNSNQPQHF

d_gene: NA
abundance: NA
j_gene: TRBJ1-1
v_gene: TRBV6-5
CDR3nt: TGTGCCAGCAGTCCAGAATACAGAACCTTTTCCGCTTTCTTT
CDR3aa: CASSPEYRTFSAFF

d_gene: TRBD1
abundance: few
j_gene: TRBJ2-7
v_gene: TRBV4-3
CDR3nt: TGCGCCAGCAGCCAGGACGTACCGACAGGGGCCTACGAGCAGTACTTC
CDR3aa: CASSQDVPTGAYEQYF

d_gene: NA
abundance: few
j_gene: TRBJ1-5
v_gene: TRBV30
CDR3nt: TGTGCCTGGAGTGTGCAGATCAATCAGCCCCAGCATTTT
CDR3aa: CAWSVQINQPQHF

d_gene: TRBD1
abundance: few
j_gene: TRBJ1-1
v_gene: TRBV4-2
CDR3nt: TGTGCCAGCAGCCAAGTGACAGGGGGGTCGACTGAAGCTTTCTTT
CDR3aa: CASSQVTGGSTEAFF

d_gene: NA
abundance: NA
j_gene: TRBJ1-2
v_gene: TRBV28
CDR3nt: TGTGCCAGCAGTTTAGCCGGGACACAGCCCGGCTACACCTTC
CDR3aa: CASSLAGTQPGYTF

d_gene: NA
abundance: few
j_gene: TRBJ2-3
v_gene: TRBV6-5
CDR3nt: TGTGCCAGCAGTTACGACGGGAGCACAGATACGCAGTATTTT
CDR3aa: CASSYDGSTDTQYF

d_gene: NA
abundance: NA
j_gene: TRBJ1-2
v_gene: TRBV28
CDR3nt: TGTGCCAGCAGTTTACTTCCAGGGGACTATGGCTACACCTTC
CDR3aa: CASSLLPGDYGYTF